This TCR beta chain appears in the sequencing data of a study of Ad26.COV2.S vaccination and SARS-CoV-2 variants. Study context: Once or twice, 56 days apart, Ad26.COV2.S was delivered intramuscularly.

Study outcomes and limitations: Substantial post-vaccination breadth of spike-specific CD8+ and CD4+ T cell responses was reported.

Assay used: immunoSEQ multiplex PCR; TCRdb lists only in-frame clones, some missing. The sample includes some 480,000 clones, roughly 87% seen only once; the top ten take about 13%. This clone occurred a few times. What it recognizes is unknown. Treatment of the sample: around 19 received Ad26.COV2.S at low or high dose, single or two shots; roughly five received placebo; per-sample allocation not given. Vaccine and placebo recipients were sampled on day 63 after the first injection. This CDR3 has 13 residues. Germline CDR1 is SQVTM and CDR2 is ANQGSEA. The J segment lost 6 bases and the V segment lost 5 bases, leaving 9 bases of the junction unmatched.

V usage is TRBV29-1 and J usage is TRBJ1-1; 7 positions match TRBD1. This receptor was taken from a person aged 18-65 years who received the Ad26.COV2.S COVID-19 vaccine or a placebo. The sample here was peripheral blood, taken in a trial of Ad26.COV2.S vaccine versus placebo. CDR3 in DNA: TGCAGCGTTAAAAGGCGGGACAGCCCTGAAGCTTTCTTT. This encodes CSVKRRDSPEAFF.